One sample yielded the 26 T cell receptor beta chains listed below, sequenced in a study of blood T cell repertoires in COVID-19. Profiled with immunoSEQ multiplex PCR; TCRdb holds only in-frame clones, not every one. The data hold around 170,000 clones, with just over 85% observed a single time. Sequencing was performed on peripheral blood. These receptors all stem from a man aged 50 to 59 with active or convalescent COVID-19.

This clone was detected a few times. This chain joins TRBV12-3 or TRBV12-4 and TRBJ2-7, with 8 bases fitting TRBD1. The length of the CDR3 is 12 residues. The V and J ends lost 5 bases and 6 bases, in that order; junction bases with no gene match: 3. The CDR3: CASSITGGEQYF. In DNA form, the CDR3 reads TGTGCCAGCAGTATAACAGGGGGCGAGCAGTACTTC.

The genes are TRBV24-1 and TRBJ1-5; perhaps TRBD1 as D (5 bases). Between the trimmed V and J ends, which lost 9 bases and 5 bases, there was a span of 7 bases. Germline values: CDR1 KGHDR, CDR2 SFDVKD. The CDR3 spans 11 residues. The chain's CDR3 is CATGGDQPQHF. CDR3 DNA sequence: TGTGCCACCGGGGGGGATCAGCCCCAGCATTTT.

Comment on this clone: Other nucleotide sequences from this sample produce the same CDR3. Here the CDR3 DNA reads TGCGCCAGCAGCTTGGAAGGGGGCTCTGGAAACACCATATATTTT. Its protein product is CASSLEGGSGNTIYF. This chain joins TRBV5-1 and TRBJ1-3; possibly TRBD1 for D (6 bases). CDR1 SGHRS and CDR2 YFSETQ come from the germline V gene. Trimming removed 0 bases from V and 0 bases from J, with 7 bases in between. The CDR3 extends over 15 amino acids.

The chain combines TRBV6-5 with TRBJ1-2, with D perhaps TRBD1 (6 bases). The CDR3 covers 13 residues. CDR1 and CDR2 from the germline V gene are MNHEY and SVGAGI. Trimming pared 5 bases from V and 2 bases from J, leaving 9 bases between. CDR3 sequence (DNA): TGTGCCAGCAGTCCAGGACAGAACTATGGCTACACCTTC. Its protein is CASSPGQNYGYTF.

This clone was found once. The chain recombines TRBV6-5 with TRBJ1-1; D uncertain. Germline V gene data show CDR1 as MNHEY and CDR2 as SVGAGI. The CDR3 length is 12 residues. Trimming stripped 5 bases from V and 2 bases from J, with 6 bases between. DNA of the CDR3: TGTGCCAGCAGTAGGAGAAACACTGAAGCTTTCTTT. Translated, it gives CASSRRNTEAFF.

This clone has just a few counts. This chain joins TRBV5-1 and TRBJ2-3, with D possibly being TRBD1 (6 bases). The CDR3 is 14 amino acids. Germline values: CDR1 SGHRS, CDR2 YFSETQ. V was pared by 6 bases and J by 0 bases, with 11 bases between. This chain's CDR3 is CASTDRSSTDTQYF. The CDR3 bases are TGCGCCAGCACCGACAGGTCTAGCACAGATACGCAGTATTTT.

J is TRBJ2-1 and V is TRBV6-5; tentative D call: TRBD1 (6 bases). CDR1 MNHEY and CDR2 SVGAGI come from the germline V gene. This CDR3 has 16 residues. The V end lost 2 bases, the J end lost 6 bases, and 17 bases lay between the germline ends. CDR3 sequence (DNA): TGTGCCAGCAGTTACCGGTCGCTACAGGGCGGCAATGAGCAGTTCTTC. This gives the protein CASSYRSLQGGNEQFF.

The chain joins TRBV7-2 to TRBJ2-5; D is unresolved. V was clipped by 3 bases and J by 3 bases, with 8 bases between them. Germline V gene lookup returns CDR1 SGHTA and CDR2 FQGNSA. The CDR3 length is 13 residues. The CDR3 here is CASSFLQKETQYF. The CDR3, as DNA: TGTGCCAGCAGCTTTTTACAGAAAGAGACCCAGTACTTC.

A few counts support this clone. This rearrangement joins TRBV14 to TRBJ2-7, with D unclear. V was clipped by 4 bases and J by 4 bases, with 14 bases between them. The germline gives CDR1 SGHDN, CDR2 FVKESK. The length of the CDR3 is 14 residues. The CDR3 region is CASSRGLGFYEQYF. Here the CDR3 DNA reads TGTGCCAGCAGCCGCGGCCTCGGATTTTACGAGCAGTACTTC.

The chain recombines TRBV3-1 (or the pseudogene TRBV3-2) with TRBJ2-5, with 10 bases identical to TRBD2. V lost 1 base and J lost 4; bases outside the gene matches: 6. The CDR3 totals 16 residues. Germline V gene data show CDR1 as LGHDT and CDR2 as YNNKEL (reference sequence). The CDR3 region is CASSQVSSGSVETQYF. CDR3 DNA: TGTGCCAGCAGCCAAGTGTCTAGCGGGAGTGTAGAGACCCAGTACTTC.

By share of the sample, this clone is medium-sized. Additional DNA sequences in this sample encode the identical CDR3. The V call is TRBV4-3, the J call TRBJ2-3; possible D gene TRBD2, 7 bases. The germline V gene has CDR1 LGHNA and CDR2 YSLEER. Trimming shortened V by 4 bases and J by 0 bases, and 14 bases separated the two germline ends. CDR3 size: 16 residues. The CDR3 protein is CASSRDGGLSTDTQYF. CDR3 bases: TGCGCCAGCAGCCGGGACGGGGGGCTTAGCACAGATACGCAGTATTTT.

V gene TRBV15 combines with J gene TRBJ1-1, with D uncertain. Germline CDR1 is LNHNV and CDR2 is YYDKDF (reference sequence). The V end was cut by 1 base, the J end by 6 bases, with 6 bases between. This CDR3 spans 12 amino acids. The CDR3 region is CATSRGRAEAFF. In DNA form, the CDR3 reads TGTGCCACCAGCAGAGGACGGGCTGAAGCTTTCTTT.

This clone appeared a single time. The chain is built from TRBV15 and TRBJ1-4, with 12 bases that match TRBD1. The germline V gene encodes CDR1 LNHNV and CDR2 YYDKDF (reference sequence). The CDR3 is 15 amino acids. V shed 3 bases, J shed 8 bases, and the junction held 4 bases outside the gene matches. The CDR3 region is CATSRGTGGLEKLFF. DNA for the CDR3: TGTGCCACCAGCAGGGGGACAGGGGGCCTGGAAAAACTGTTTTTT.

The rearrangement joins TRBV29-1 to TRBJ1-2, with no clear D. V lost 4 bases and J 6 bases, leaving 6 bases between the germline ends. The CDR3 runs 10 residues. Germline values: CDR1 SQVTM, CDR2 ANQGSEA. The DNA for the CDR3 is TGCAGCGTTGGCAGTGATGGCTACACCTTC. This translates into CSVGSDGYTF.

The genes are TRBV10-3 and TRBJ2-7; D unclear. Deletions cut 0 bases from V and 1 base from J, with 10 bases between. The CDR3 runs 15 residues. The germline CDR1 and CDR2 sequences are ENHRY and SYGVKD. The CDR3 nucleotides are TGTGCCATCAGTGAGTCGGCTTCAGGATCCTACGAGCAGTACTTC. Protein: CAISESASGSYEQYF.

V usage is TRBV7-8 and J usage is TRBJ2-7; the match to TRBD2 covers 10 bases. V was clipped by 2 bases and J by 6 bases; unmatched bases: 13. There are 17 residues in the CDR3. Germline V gene lookup returns CDR1 SGHVS and CDR2 FQNEAQ. CDR3: CASSLWASGGPILEQYF. The CDR3 nucleotides are TGTGCCAGCAGCTTATGGGCTAGCGGGGGACCTATACTCGAGCAGTACTTC.

V and J are TRBV6-2 or TRBV6-3 and TRBJ1-3; D is unresolved. Trimming removed 5 bases at V and 0 bases at J, with 8 bases between. Germline V gives CDR1 MNHEY, CDR2 SVGEGT. CDR3 length: 14 residues. In DNA form, the CDR3 reads TGTGCCAGCAGTACTGTCACCTCTGGAAACACCATATATTTT. This gives the protein CASSTVTSGNTIYF.

This clone was seen more than once but under ten times. J is TRBJ2-2 and V is TRBV4-3; 9 bases line up with TRBD2. This CDR3 has 14 amino acids. The germline V gene encodes CDR1 LGHNA and CDR2 YSLEER. Losses at the gene ends were 9 bases for V and 6 bases for J; bases not matched to a gene: 8. The CDR3 coding sequence is TGCGCCAGTTCAGCGGGGGGTGAACCCGGGGAGCTGTTTTTT. This codes for CASSAGGEPGELFF.

This clone has just a few counts. This chain joins TRBV5-8 and TRBJ1-2; tentatively, D is TRBD1 (5 bases). Trimming removed 4 bases from V and 4 bases from J, with 20 bases in between. The CDR3 length is 16 residues. Germline V gene sequence: CDR1 SGHTS, CDR2 YDEGEE. The CDR3 nucleotides are TGTGCCAGCAGCCCCCCTGGGCGGGGTGGGGGCTATGGCTACACCTTC. The encoded protein is CASSPPGRGGGYGYTF.

J is TRBJ1-2 and V is TRBV5-1; 12 bases line up with TRBD1. After removal of 0 bases from V and 7 bases from J, the junction contained 4 bases not matched to a gene. The CDR3 length is 15 residues. The germline V gene encodes CDR1 SGHRS and CDR2 YFSETQ. The CDR3 DNA follows: TGCGCCAGCAGCTTGGGGGACAGGGGGCTGTTTGGCTACACCTTC. Protein product: CASSLGDRGLFGYTF. The entire variable domain, with the rest obtained from reference TRBV5-1 and TRBJ1-2, is as follows: KAGVTQTPRYLIKTRGQQVTLSCSPISGHRSVSWYQQTPGQGLQFLFEYFSETQRNKGNFPGRFSGRQFSNSRSEMNVSTLELGDSALYLCASSLGDRGLFGYTFGSGTRLTVV.

The CDR3 region has the DNA TGTGCCAGCAGCGGACAGGGGAATAGCAATCAGCCCCAGCATTTT. The encoded protein is CASSGQGNSNQPQHF. This sequence joins TRBV7-9 and TRBJ1-5; 9 positions agree with TRBD1. The junction had 2 bases not matched to a gene; V was cut back by 5 bases and J by 0 bases. Germline values: CDR1 SEHNR, CDR2 FQNEAQ (reference sequence). This CDR3 contains 15 residues.

This clone was seen a handful of times. The rearrangement links TRBV11-3 to TRBJ1-4; 7 bases align to TRBD1. This CDR3 has 17 residues. Germline V gene data show CDR1 as SGHNT and CDR2 as YENEEA. Losses at the gene ends were 2 bases for V and 4 bases for J; bases not matched to a gene: 10. The CDR3 region is CASSLRDTGQLNEKLFF. The CDR3 region has the DNA TGTGCCAGCAGCTTACGTGACACGGGACAGCTTAATGAAAAACTGTTTTTT.

About this clone: Other nucleotide sequences in the sample specify the same CDR3. This chain connects TRBV3-1 (or the pseudogene TRBV3-2) to TRBJ1-1; D not certain. CDR1 LGHDT and CDR2 YNNKEL come from the germline V gene (reference sequence). Trimming took 1 base from V and 4 from J, leaving 10 bases between them. This CDR3 contains 14 residues. The CDR3 DNA follows: TGTGCCAGCAGCCAAGCCGGGGTGGGCACTGAAGCTTTCTTT. This translates into CASSQAGVGTEAFF.

This clone has more than one count but fewer than ten. This chain connects TRBV9 to TRBJ2-3; 8 bases align to TRBD2. Germline-derived CDR1 and CDR2 are SGDLS and YYNGEE. This CDR3 has 14 residues. The trim removed 2 bases at V and 1 base at J, leaving 0 bases unmatched. CDR3 sequence reads: CASSVTSGTDTQYF. CDR3 in DNA: TGTGCCAGCAGCGTGACTAGCGGCACAGATACGCAGTATTTT.

This chain joins TRBV6-5 and TRBJ1-6; no firm D call. Germline V lookup: CDR1 MNHEY, CDR2 SVGAGI. The CDR3 runs 13 residues. V lost 8 bases, J lost 9 bases, and 14 bases lay in between. The CDR3 DNA sequence: TGTGCCAGCGTTTCGGGTGCGGGTTCACCCCTCCACTTT. This codes for CASVSGAGSPLHF.

This chain connects TRBV9 to TRBJ2-1, with TRBD2 matching 7 bases. The germline gives CDR1 SGDLS, CDR2 YYNGEE. Losses at the gene ends were 4 bases for V and 8 bases for J; bases not matched to a gene: 12. This CDR3 has 15 amino acids. CDR3 nucleotides: TGTGCCAGCAGCCGAGCGGGGTGGGGAGTCCATGAGCAGTTCTTC. Protein product: CASSRAGWGVHEQFF.